The sequence of this T cell receptor beta chain was determined in a study of technical replicates of blood from a handful of donors. There are 16 residues in the CDR3. Between the trimmed V and J ends, which lost 1 base and 4 bases, there was a span of 15 bases. Germline V CDR1 and CDR2: SGHAT, FQNNGV. The method was immunoSEQ multiplex PCR; TCRdb's version includes in-frame clones alone and lacks a portion of them. The table has about 84,000 clones, about 90% seen once. The genes are TRBV11-2 and TRBJ2-3; D gene unclear. The sequence was collected from a human donor in good health. The specimen sequenced was T cells isolated from PBMCs. The CDR3 bases are TGTGCCAGCAGCTTAGTCGCCCCGGGTTTTGCAGATACGCAGTATTTT. Translation gives CASSLVAPGFADTQYF.